This TCR beta chain was obtained from a study of beta chain features in type 1 diabetes. Study-wide results and limits: A potential influence of HLA type upon TCRB rearrangement remained unresolved herein. Within each of all four CD4+ subsets, Type 1 diabetes patients had TCRB CDR3s that were moderately but significantly shorter.

Concerning this clone: The antigen remains unidentified.

Germline-derived CDR1 and CDR2 are SGHTA and FQGNSA. The ends were cut back, 5 bases at V and 2 bases at J, with 14 bases in the middle. The CDR3 covers 15 residues. The sequenced template was cDNA made from the entire isolated RNA. Here immunoSEQ multiplex PCR was the method, and the copy in TCRdb shows in-frame clones only, minus some. The sample includes over 200,000 clones, approximately 10% seen only once; the top ten take around 0.017%. The J gene is TRBJ2-3, the V gene TRBV7-2, with D possibly TRBD1 on 6 matching bases. This TCR was sampled from a young man with type 1 diabetes. Sequencing was done on a sample of naive CD4+ T cells from blood. DNA for the CDR3: TGTGCCAGCAGCCCTACAGGGATCGCCACAGATACGCAGTATTTT. Its translation: CASSPTGIATDTQYF.